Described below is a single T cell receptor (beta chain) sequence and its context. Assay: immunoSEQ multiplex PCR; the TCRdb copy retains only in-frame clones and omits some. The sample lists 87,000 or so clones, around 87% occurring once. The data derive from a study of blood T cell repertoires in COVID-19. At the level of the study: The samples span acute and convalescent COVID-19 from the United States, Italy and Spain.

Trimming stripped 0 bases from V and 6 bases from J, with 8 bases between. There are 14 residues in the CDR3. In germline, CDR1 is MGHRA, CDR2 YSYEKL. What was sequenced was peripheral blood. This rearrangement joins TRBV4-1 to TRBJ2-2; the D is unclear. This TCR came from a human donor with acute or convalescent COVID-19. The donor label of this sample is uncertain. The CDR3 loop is CASSQDNFPGELFF. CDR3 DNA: TGCGCCAGCAGCCAAGACAACTTTCCCGGGGAGCTGTTTTTT.